This T cell receptor (beta chain) appears in the sequencing data of a study of blood T cell repertoires in COVID-19. The wider study: Material from acute and convalescent COVID-19 was sourced from the United States, Italy and Spain. In each case, the material was cDNA or gDNA derived from T cells, B-cell-depleted T cells, or PBMCs.

This CDR3 comprises 14 residues. Germline assignment: CDR1 SGHVS and CDR2 FNYEAQ. As for this clone: Relative to the germline gene, one junction end is altered; a read error may explain this.

A Seattle source enrolled patients during active infection and followed them longitudinally. Produced via immunoSEQ multiplex PCR; TCRdb's table is partial and in-frame only. In the table there are 250,000 to 300,000 clones, roughly 90% of which are singletons. Sequencing was carried out using peripheral blood. The TCR was taken from a woman aged 25 to 45 with COVID-19, enrolled during active disease. This chain uses TRBV7-6 with TRBJ2-7; the match to TRBD2 covers 11 bases. The CDR3 sequence: CASSLAGGHYEQYF. The CDR3 coding sequence is TGTGCCAGCAGTTTAGCGGGGGGGCACTACGAGCAGTACTTC.